The 7 T cell receptor beta chains below all came from one sample that was sequenced in a study of cytomegalovirus exposure and HLA in healthy donors. The table came from immunoSEQ multiplex PCR; TCRdb's copy has only in-frame clones and leaves some out. The sample consists of over 150,000 clones, 95% to 97% of them appearing once. The sequenced sample was PBMCs. These receptors were obtained from a woman in her late teens or twenties in good health and CMV-seronegative.

This chain joins TRBV6-1 and TRBJ1-5, with a possible D match to TRBD1 (6 bases). Germline CDR1 MNHNS, CDR2 SASEGT. The V end was cut by 3 bases, the J end by 1 base, with 10 bases between. The CDR3 loop spans 15 amino acids. The CDR3 region is CASSDWTVSNQPQHF. In DNA form, the CDR3 reads TGTGCCAGCAGTGACTGGACAGTGAGCAATCAGCCCCAGCATTTT.

This chain uses TRBV7-9 with TRBJ2-7, with a tentative D call TRBD1 (6 bases). The CDR3 runs 14 residues. Trimming removed 3 bases from V and 7 bases from J, with 16 bases in between. The germline CDR1 and CDR2 sequences are SEHNR and FQNEAQ (reference sequence). DNA of the CDR3: TGTGCCAGCAGCTTCCGAGGGGACAAGGATGAGCAGTACTTC. Residues: CASSFRGDKDEQYF. The variable domain in full, with the rest retrieved from reference TRBV7-9 and TRBJ2-7, is DTGVSQNPRHKITKRGQNVTFRCDPISEHNRLYWYRQTLGQGPEFLTYFQNEAQLEKSRLLSDRFSAERPKGSFSTLEIQRTEQGDSAMYLCASSFRGDKDEQYFGPGTRLTVT.

The gene calls are TRBV5-1 and TRBJ1-4; TRBD1 might be the D (5 bases). The V end was cut by 0 bases, the J end by 6 bases, with 12 bases between. The CDR3 has 15 amino acids. Per the germline V gene, CDR1 is SGHRS and CDR2 is YFSETQ. CDR3 nucleotides: TGCGCCAGCAGCTTGGCCTCTACAGGAGATGAAAAACTGTTTTTT. Residues: CASSLASTGDEKLFF.

The chain carries TRBV9 and TRBJ1-6, with 10 bases lining up with TRBD1. V lost 0 bases and J lost 2; bases outside the gene matches: 5. This CDR3 has 18 amino acids. Germline CDR1 and CDR2: SGDLS and YYNGEE. The DNA for the CDR3 is TGTGCCAGCAGCGTAGGAGGGGGACAGGGGACCTATAATTCACCCCTCCACTTT. It encodes CASSVGGGQGTYNSPLHF.

The genes are TRBV18 and TRBJ1-2; 10 nucleotides match TRBD1. In germline, CDR1 is KGHSH, CDR2 LQKENI. V lost 2 bases to trimming and J lost 7 bases; unmatched junction nucleotides: 10. The CDR3 loop spans 16 amino acids. The CDR3 reads CASSPNSGTGVIGYTF. For the CDR3, the DNA is TGTGCCAGCTCACCAAACTCCGGGACAGGGGTAATTGGCTACACCTTC.

This clone was observed a few times. The chain recombines TRBV11-2 with TRBJ1-1, with D unresolved. The CDR3 loop spans 13 amino acids. CDR1 is SGHAT and CDR2 is FQNNGV in the germline V gene. V was trimmed by 4 bases and J by 1 base, leaving 7 bases between them. Here the CDR3 DNA reads TGTGCCAGCAGCTCCCGGTCGAACACTGAAGCTTTCTTT. Translation: CASSSRSNTEAFF. The whole variable domain, remainder taken from reference TRBV11-2 and TRBJ1-1, is EAGVAQSPRYKIIEKRQSVAFWCNPISGHATLYWYQQILGQGPKLLIQFQNNGVVDDSQLPKDRFSAERLKGVDSTLKIQPAKLEDSAVYLCASSSRSNTEAFFGQGTRLTVV.

The V and J genes are TRBV11-2 and TRBJ1-1; 7 bases map to TRBD1. Unmatched junction bases numbered 12, after V lost 11 bases and J lost 0 bases. The V gene's germline CDR1 is SGHAT and CDR2 FQNNGV. The CDR3 runs to 15 residues. This chain's CDR3 is CAGVPTGSMNTEAFF. The CDR3 nucleotides read TGTGCCGGGGTCCCGACAGGGTCCATGAACACTGAAGCTTTCTTT.